This passage covers 8 T cell receptor beta chains from one sample sequenced in a study of control samples from healthy donors and cancer patients (dated by TCRdb to the early 2020s). Libraries came from the immunoSEQ multiplex PCR assay. The source is immuneACCESS, and TCRdb retained only in-frame sequences with V and J called. Part of the clones is not carried over; for the studies checked, unresolved V genes explain less than half of this, and the remainder is unexplained. This sample has 80,000 to 100,000 clones in its table, and roughly 92% of those were observed once. Approximately 3% of the sample lies in the top ten. Sequences were obtained from blood. These receptors were obtained from a human donor in good health. The donor label of this sample is uncertain.

V and J are TRBV10-1 and TRBJ1-4; TRBD1 might be the D (5 bases). Trimming removed 2 bases at V and 7 bases at J, with 14 bases between. This CDR3 is 15 amino acids long. Germline V gives CDR1 WNHNN, CDR2 SYGVQD (reference sequence). The CDR3 DNA follows: TGCGCCAGCAGTGAGGGAGAGGGGAATCGTGAAAAACTGTTTTTT. This translates into CASSEGEGNREKLFF.

This clone was detected once. The V and J genes are TRBV7-2 and TRBJ1-3, with a possible D match to TRBD1 (6 bases). The V and J ends lost 5 bases and 0 bases respectively, with 14 bases between them. CDR1 SGHTA and CDR2 FQGNSA come from the germline V gene. This CDR3 has 16 amino acids. The CDR3 bases are TGTGCCAGCAGCGCCGGTCGGACAGCCTCTGGAAACACCATATATTTT. Its translation is CASSAGRTASGNTIYF.

CDR3 sequence: CASSKTGASGANVLTF. In nucleotides, the CDR3 is TGTGCCAGCAGTAAGACAGGGGCTTCCGGGGCCAACGTCCTGACTTTC. This sequence joins TRBV2 and TRBJ2-6; 8 nucleotides line up with TRBD1. Germline V lookup: CDR1 SNHLY, CDR2 FYNNEI. J lost 4 bases, V lost 5 bases, and 7 bases had no gene match. The CDR3 is 16 amino acids.

V usage is TRBV10-3 and J usage is TRBJ1-6, with 7 bases lining up with TRBD1. Germline-derived CDR1 and CDR2 are ENHRY and SYGVKD. V shed 2 bases and J 5 bases; nucleotides not matched to a gene: 3. The CDR3 loop spans 15 amino acids. CDR3 sequence (DNA): TGTGCCATCAGTGAGGGACAGGAAAATAATTCACCCCTCCACTTT. Translation gives CAISEGQENNSPLHF.

The rearrangement uses TRBV19 and TRBJ2-2; TRBD1 aligns across 11 bases. Per germline, CDR1 LNHDA and CDR2 SQIVND (reference sequence). This CDR3 comprises 15 residues. With V trimmed by 8 bases and J by 7 bases, 9 bases remained unmatched. CDR3 DNA sequence: TGTGCCAGTCGCCCGGACAGGGGGCTAGGCGGGGAGCTGTTTTTT. Translated, it gives CASRPDRGLGGELFF.

V gene TRBV15 combines with J gene TRBJ1-2; maybe TRBD1 (6 bases). Germline-derived CDR1 and CDR2 are LNHNV and YYDKDF (reference sequence). V lost 9 bases and J lost 7, with 15 bases in between. This CDR3 contains 12 residues. The CDR3 loop reads CATAAGAGGYTF. The CDR3 DNA follows: TGTGCCACGGCGGCGGGGGCGGGTGGCTACACCTTC. Full variable domain (outside the CDR3, taken from reference TRBV15 and TRBJ1-2): DAMVIQNPRYQVTQFGKPVTLSCSQTLNHNVMYWYQQKSSQAPKLLFHYYDKDFNNEADTPDNFQSRRPNTSFCFLDIRSPGLGDTAMYLCATAAGAGGYTFGSGTRLTVV.

Of note for this clone: This sample also contains other DNA sequences that code for the same CDR3. Here the CDR3 DNA reads TGCGCCAGCAGCCAAGACCTCAATCAGCCCCAGCATTTT. Its translation: CASSQDLNQPQHF. This chain links TRBV4-1 with TRBJ1-5; D remains ambiguous. Germline loops: CDR1 MGHRA, CDR2 YSYEKL. V dropped 0 bases and J dropped 3 bases, with 3 bases sitting between them. The CDR3 consists of 13 residues.

The chain couples TRBV7-9 to TRBJ1-2; 11 bases are shared with TRBD1. Trimming removed 7 bases from V and 7 bases from J; junction bases left unmatched: 11. The V gene's germline CDR1 is SEHNR and CDR2 FQNEAQ (reference sequence). This CDR3 contains 15 residues. CDR3 residues: CASNRWTGGASGYTF. For the CDR3, the DNA is TGTGCCAGCAACCGATGGACAGGGGGCGCCTCTGGCTACACCTTC.